This T cell receptor beta chain comes out of a study of T cells in Graves' hyperthyroidism and ophthalmopathy. This clonotype was seen a few times. Amplification yielded TCR beta CDR3 regions, with RNA transcripts as the source. TCR CDR3 underwent first-round RT-PCR with the HTBI primer set. TCRdb re-analysed the multiplex PCR reads in MiXCR, keeping a single row per CDR3 protein. Of roughly 500,000 distinct CDR3 sequences in the sample, 46% were seen once. The V end was cut by 3 bases, the J end by 0 bases, with 13 bases between. Looked up from germline, CDR1 is SGHKS and CDR2 is YYEKEE (reference sequence). The CDR3 extends over 16 amino acids. Diagnostic assessment was based on clinical symptoms, serum thyroxine and TRAb, thyroid ultrasound and orbital computed tomography.

The sequenced sample consisted of peripheral blood or thyroid tissue (not recorded which). This receptor was identified in an adult woman with Graves' disease, either hyperthyroidism or ophthalmopathy (not recorded which). The rearrangement uses TRBV5-5 and TRBJ1-5; a weak D match, TRBD1 (6 bases). The CDR3 region has the DNA TGTGCCAGCAGCTCCGTAGGGGGTAATAGCAATCAGCCCCAGCATTTT. This translates into CASSSVGGNSNQPQHF.